The 8 T cell receptor beta chains below all came from one sample that was sequenced in a study of shared clonotypes between healthy human individuals. Naive CD8 cells, CD45RO-negative and positively selected for CCR7, excluded terminally differentiated effector memory CD45RA+ cells. Profiling relied on immunoSEQ multiplex PCR, and the TCRdb table lists in-frame clones only, not all of them. The sample lists about 1,900,000 clones, less than 95% seen once, with 0.9% to 1.5% in the top ten. Material for sequencing was naive CD8+ T cells sorted from blood. These TCRs come from a young man in good health.

Turning to this clone: The sample contains more than one DNA sequence encoding this CDR3. V and J are TRBV10-3 and TRBJ2-7, with D unresolved. V lost 0 bases and J 2 bases, leaving 5 bases between the germline ends. CDR3 length: 13 amino acids. Germline loops: CDR1 ENHRY, CDR2 SYGVKD. CDR3 DNA: TGTGCCATCAGTGAGTCAACAGCCTACGAGCAGTACTTC. Its protein is CAISESTAYEQYF.

This clone has only one observation. Other DNA sequences in this sample translate to the same CDR3. The chain joins TRBV2 to TRBJ1-2; 8 nucleotides agree with TRBD1. Germline CDR1 and CDR2: SNHLY and FYNNEI. The CDR3 totals 13 residues. Trimming cost V 5 bases and J 8 bases; bases outside gene matches: 7. CDR3 coding DNA: TGTGCCAGCAGTCCAACAGGGGGGTACGGCTACACCTTC. Protein: CASSPTGGYGYTF.

The chain recombines TRBV4-1 with TRBJ2-1, with D perhaps matching TRBD1 (6 bases). CDR3 length: 15 residues. Germline CDR1 and CDR2: MGHRA and YSYEKL. Trimming left V 4 bases short and J 0 bases short, with 10 bases between. The CDR3: CASSLQGNSYNEQFF. The CDR3 DNA follows: TGCGCCAGCAGCCTGCAGGGGAACTCCTACAATGAGCAGTTCTTC.

The chain recombines TRBV11-2 with TRBJ1-6; perhaps TRBD1 as D (5 bases). The CDR3 is 16 amino acids. The germline CDR1 and CDR2 sequences are SGHAT and FQNNGV. V was trimmed by 5 bases and J by 9 bases, leaving 20 bases between them. The CDR3 region is CASSPLMGGKGSPLHF. The CDR3 DNA reads TGTGCCAGCAGCCCCCTAATGGGGGGTAAGGGTTCACCCCTCCACTTT. Supplemented by reference TRBV11-2 and TRBJ1-6, the full variable domain reads EAGVAQSPRYKIIEKRQSVAFWCNPISGHATLYWYQQILGQGPKLLIQFQNNGVVDDSQLPKDRFSAERLKGVDSTLKIQPAKLEDSAVYLCASSPLMGGKGSPLHFGNGTRLTVT.

The chain carries TRBV5-6 and TRBJ2-3; D unclear. CDR1 SGHDT and CDR2 YYEEEE come from the germline V gene. V was shortened by 1 base and J by 10 bases, with 13 bases between the two germline ends. This CDR3 contains 13 residues. CDR3 nucleotide sequence: TGTGCCAGCAGCTTGACCTCCTCAGCTGCGCAGTATTTT. Its translation is CASSLTSSAAQYF.

The chain has TRBV6-5 and TRBJ2-7; D remains ambiguous. This CDR3 comprises 11 residues. V lost 5 bases, J lost 7 bases, and 9 bases lay in between. The germline CDR1 and CDR2 sequences are MNHEY and SVGAGI. For the CDR3, the DNA is TGTGCCAGCAGTCCTTCGCGGGAGCAGTACTTC. Its translation is CASSPSREQYF.

The V and J genes are TRBV7-2 and TRBJ2-3, with no clear D. Germline V lookup: CDR1 SGHTA, CDR2 FQGNSA. V dropped 1 base and J dropped 3 bases, with 14 bases sitting between them. The CDR3 runs to 16 residues. The CDR3 DNA reads TGTGCCAGCAGCTTAGAGTTCTACGCCGAGACAGATACGCAGTATTTT. This gives the protein CASSLEFYAETDTQYF.

The chain recombines TRBV7-9 with TRBJ2-1; TRBD2 might be the D (6 bases). This CDR3 comprises 15 residues. In germline, CDR1 is SEHNR, CDR2 FQNEAQ (reference sequence). Trimming shortened V by 6 bases and J by 4 bases, and 16 bases separated the two germline ends. CDR3 in amino acids: CASRVLAFGYNEQFF. CDR3 DNA: TGTGCCAGCAGGGTTCTAGCGTTTGGGTACAATGAGCAGTTCTTC.